The clone carrying this TCR beta chain was picked up many times. This CDR3 is also generated by other DNA sequences in the sample. The Seattle site enrolled patients during active infection and followed them longitudinally. The assay was immunoSEQ multiplex PCR, and TCRdb's table has in-frame clones only and misses some. The sample has 100,000 to 150,000 clones, around 85% seen once. This specimen comes from a study of blood T cell repertoires in COVID-19. Study-level information: Acute and convalescent COVID-19 samples came from the United States, Italy and Spain. The cDNA or gDNA used as material had been derived from T cells, B-cell-depleted T cells, or PBMCs.

Germline CDR1 and CDR2: LNHDA and SQIVND (reference sequence). The CDR3 spans 14 residues. Trimming removed 1 base at V and 1 base at J, with 7 bases between. The TCR comes from a man aged 25 to 45 with COVID-19, enrolled during active disease. The V gene is TRBV19, the J gene TRBJ2-5; a possible D gene is TRBD2 (5 bases). Material: peripheral blood. CDR3 loop: CASSIGGSQETQYF. The CDR3 nucleotides are TGTGCCAGTAGTATAGGAGGGTCCCAAGAGACCCAGTACTTC.